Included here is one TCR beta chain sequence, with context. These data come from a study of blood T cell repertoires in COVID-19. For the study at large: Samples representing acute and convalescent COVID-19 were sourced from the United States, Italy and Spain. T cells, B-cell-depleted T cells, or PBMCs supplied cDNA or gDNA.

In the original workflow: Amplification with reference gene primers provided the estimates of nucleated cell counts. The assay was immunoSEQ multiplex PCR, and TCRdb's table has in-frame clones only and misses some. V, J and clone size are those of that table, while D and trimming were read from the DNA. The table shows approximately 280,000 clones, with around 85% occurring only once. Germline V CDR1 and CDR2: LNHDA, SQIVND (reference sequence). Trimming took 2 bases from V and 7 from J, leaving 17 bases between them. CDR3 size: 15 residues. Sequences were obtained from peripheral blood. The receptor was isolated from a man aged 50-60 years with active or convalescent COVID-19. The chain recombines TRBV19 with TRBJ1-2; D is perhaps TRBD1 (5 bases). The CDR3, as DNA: TGTGCCAGTAGTATACGAGGCAGGGTGTTCTCTGGCTACACCTTC. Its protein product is CASSIRGRVFSGYTF.